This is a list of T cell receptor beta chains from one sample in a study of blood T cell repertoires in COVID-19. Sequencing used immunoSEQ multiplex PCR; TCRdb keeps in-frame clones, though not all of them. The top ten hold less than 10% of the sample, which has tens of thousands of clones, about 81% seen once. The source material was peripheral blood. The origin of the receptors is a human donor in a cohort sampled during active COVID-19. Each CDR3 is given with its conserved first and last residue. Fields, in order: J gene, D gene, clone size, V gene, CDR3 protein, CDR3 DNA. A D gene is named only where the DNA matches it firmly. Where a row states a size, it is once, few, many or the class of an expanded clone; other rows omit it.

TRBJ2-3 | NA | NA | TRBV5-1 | CASSLDSGVGDTQYF | TGCGCCAGCAGCTTGGACTCGGGAGTGGGGGATACGCAGTATTTT
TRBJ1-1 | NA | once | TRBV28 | CASSFGRVGAFF | TGTGCCAGCAGTTTTGGCAGGGTCGGCGCTTTCTTT
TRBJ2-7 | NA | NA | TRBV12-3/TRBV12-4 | CASSLRGHYEQYF | TGTGCCAGCAGTTTGCGGGGGCATTACGAGCAGTACTTC
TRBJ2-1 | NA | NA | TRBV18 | CASSPPLNEQFF | TGTGCCAGCTCACCACCGTTAAATGAGCAGTTCTTC
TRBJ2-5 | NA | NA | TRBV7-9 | CASSLGLEGTQYF | TGTGCCAGCAGCTTAGGGCTCGAGGGGACCCAGTACTTC
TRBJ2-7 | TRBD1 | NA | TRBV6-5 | CASSYSTGGGRYEQYF | TGTGCCAGCAGTTACTCTACAGGGGGCGGCCGGTACGAGCAGTACTTC
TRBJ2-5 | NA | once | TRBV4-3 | CASSQDRGGAQYF | TGCGCCAGCAGCCAAGATCGAGGGGGTGCCCAGTACTTC
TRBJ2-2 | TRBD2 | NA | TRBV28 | CASYAQGGRAFTGELFF | TGTGCCAGCTACGCCCAAGGCGGGAGGGCTTTCACCGGGGAGCTGTTTTTT
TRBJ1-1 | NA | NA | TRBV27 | CASRMEGILNTEAFF | TGTGCCAGCAGGATGGAGGGGATCCTGAACACTGAAGCTTTCTTT
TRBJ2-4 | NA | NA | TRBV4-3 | CASSPTGDKNIQYF | TGCGCCAGCAGCCCCACGGGAGATAAAAACATTCAGTACTTC
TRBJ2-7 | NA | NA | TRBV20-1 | CSARDQEQYF | TGCAGTGCTAGAGATCAGGAGCAGTACTTC
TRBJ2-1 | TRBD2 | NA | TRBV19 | CASTDRATSDEQFF | TGTGCCAGTACGGACCGTGCAACTAGCGATGAGCAGTTCTTC
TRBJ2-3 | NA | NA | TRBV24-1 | CATSHTDTQYF | TGTGCCACCAGCCACACAGATACGCAGTATTTT
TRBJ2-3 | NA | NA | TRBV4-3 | CASSQKRGSADTQYF | TGCGCCAGCAGCCAAAAAAGGGGCAGCGCAGATACGCAGTATTTT
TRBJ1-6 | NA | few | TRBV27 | CALRRDSPLHF | TGTGCCCTGAGGAGGGATTCACCCCTCCACTTT
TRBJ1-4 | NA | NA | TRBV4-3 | CASSQDTVWGGGRNEKLFF | TGCGCCAGCAGCCAAGATACGGTGTGGGGAGGGGGTCGGAATGAAAAACTGTTTTTT
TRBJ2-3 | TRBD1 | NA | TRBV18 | CASSPLRDRGDKGELDTQYF | TGTGCCAGCTCACCCCTCCGGGACAGGGGCGACAAGGGAGAATTGGATACGCAGTATTTT